A single sample is the source of the 27 T cell receptor beta chains below, sequenced in a study of blood T cell repertoires in COVID-19. TCRdb keeps only in-frame clones here, not all; method: immunoSEQ multiplex PCR. The sample lists roughly 250,000 clones, 65% to 90% occurring once. Source material: peripheral blood. These receptors were collected from a woman of 80 years or more with active or convalescent COVID-19.

The chain couples TRBV3-1 (or the pseudogene TRBV3-2) to TRBJ1-2; 9 bases align to TRBD1. CDR1 and CDR2 from the germline V gene are LGHDT and YNNKEL (reference sequence). J lost 4 bases, V lost 0 bases, and 3 bases had no gene match. The CDR3 loop spans 15 amino acids. CDR3: CASSQETGGTYGYTF. DNA of the CDR3: TGTGCCAGCAGCCAAGAGACAGGGGGAACCTATGGCTACACCTTC.

The chain couples TRBV5-1 to TRBJ2-1; TRBD1 might be the D (6 bases). Germline CDR1 SGHRS, CDR2 YFSETQ. The length of the CDR3 is 16 residues. V lost 0 bases, J lost 2 bases, and 12 bases lay in between. The CDR3 DNA is TGCGCCAGCAGCTTGGACGTGGGGGCCACCTACAATGAGCAGTTCTTC. It codes for CASSLDVGATYNEQFF. The whole variable domain, filled in from reference TRBV5-1 and TRBJ2-1, reads KAGVTQTPRYLIKTRGQQVTLSCSPISGHRSVSWYQQTPGQGLQFLFEYFSETQRNKGNFPGRFSGRQFSNSRSEMNVSTLELGDSALYLCASSLDVGATYNEQFFGPGTRLTVL.

This clone was seen a handful of times. The chain carries TRBV10-3 and TRBJ1-1; TRBD1 matches at 12 bases. The germline V gene encodes CDR1 ENHRY and CDR2 SYGVKD. Losses at the gene ends were 0 bases for V and 4 bases for J; bases not matched to a gene: 9. This CDR3 has 18 amino acids. This chain's CDR3 is CAISESVGDRGRGTEAFF. CDR3 bases: TGTGCCATCAGTGAGTCGGTTGGGGACAGGGGGCGCGGCACTGAAGCTTTCTTT.

This clone has just a few counts. The CDR3 nucleotides read TGTGCCAGCAGCTTAGAAGGGTTCGGGCGGGGCTATGGCTACACCTTC. This translates into CASSLEGFGRGYGYTF. The J gene is TRBJ1-2, the V gene TRBV11-2; no clear D gene. Germline assignment: CDR1 SGHAT and CDR2 FQNNGV. The CDR3 loop spans 16 amino acids. V was pared by 0 bases and J by 4 bases, with 15 bases between.

This clone was recorded only once. The chain has TRBV10-3 and TRBJ1-4; D is unclear. The CDR3 totals 15 residues. The germline V gene encodes CDR1 ENHRY and CDR2 SYGVKD. V lost 0 bases, J lost 5 bases, and 10 bases lay in between. The CDR3: CAISESPVRNEKLFF. In DNA form, the CDR3 reads TGTGCCATCAGTGAGTCCCCAGTTCGAAATGAAAAACTGTTTTTT.

The CDR3 loop reads CASSRGRGLGQPQHF. CDR3 nucleotide sequence: TGTGCCAGCAGCCGAGGGAGGGGTTTGGGTCAGCCCCAGCATTTT. V is TRBV5-5 and J is TRBJ1-5, with a weak D call TRBD1 (5 bases). The CDR3 spans 15 residues. Germline V CDR1 and CDR2: SGHKS, YYEKEE (reference sequence). Between the trimmed V and J ends, which lost 4 bases and 6 bases, there was a span of 17 bases.

The rearrangement uses TRBV3-1 (or the pseudogene TRBV3-2) and TRBJ2-5, with 7 bases identical to TRBD1. Germline V gene sequence: CDR1 LGHDT, CDR2 YNNKEL (reference sequence). Trimming at V came to 1 base and at J to 5 bases, leaving 13 bases not matched to a gene. The CDR3 covers 17 residues. CDR3 protein: CASSQAFTGQRVETQYF. DNA of the CDR3: TGTGCCAGCAGCCAAGCTTTTACGGGACAGCGAGTGGAGACCCAGTACTTC.

This chain connects TRBV5-1 to TRBJ2-7; TRBD2 matches at 9 bases. CDR1 and CDR2 (germline): SGHRS, YFSETQ. The J segment lost 12 bases and the V segment lost 2 bases, leaving 6 bases of the junction unmatched. The CDR3 runs 12 residues. The chain's CDR3 is CASSFQREALYF. CDR3 DNA sequence: TGCGCCAGCAGCTTCCAGCGGGAGGCCTTGTACTTC.

The rearrangement uses TRBV5-6 and TRBJ2-7; D remains ambiguous. The CDR3 sequence is 13 residues long. V lost 2 bases and J lost 2, with 8 bases in between. The germline gives CDR1 SGHDT, CDR2 YYEEEE. As DNA, the CDR3 is TGTGCCAGCAGCTTCCAGAAAGCCTACGAGCAGTACTTC. Its translation is CASSFQKAYEQYF.

This chain uses TRBV2 with TRBJ2-7; the D is unclear. Germline V gives CDR1 SNHLY, CDR2 FYNNEI. With 6 bases removed from V and 4 bases from J, the gap between germline ends came to 13 bases. The CDR3 loop spans 13 amino acids. The CDR3 DNA sequence: TGTGCCAGCAGCCAGAAGGTAGCTTACGAGCAGTACTTC. Translated: CASSQKVAYEQYF.

J is TRBJ1-5 and V is TRBV27, with D perhaps matching TRBD1 (6 bases). CDR3 size: 15 residues. V lost 5 bases and J 0 bases, leaving 11 bases between the germline ends. Germline-derived CDR1 and CDR2 are MNHEY and SMNVEV (reference sequence). The CDR3 here is CASSKDRLSNQPQHF. The CDR3 DNA is TGTGCCAGCAGTAAAGACAGGCTTAGCAATCAGCCCCAGCATTTT.

V is TRBV6-5 and J is TRBJ2-5; 8 bases line up with TRBD2. The CDR3 contains 13 residues. V was pared by 6 bases and J by 3 bases, with 3 bases of the junction left unmatched. The germline V gene encodes CDR1 MNHEY and CDR2 SVGAGI. The CDR3 sequence: CASRSGSKETQYF. The CDR3 nucleotides are TGTGCCAGCAGGAGCGGGAGTAAAGAGACCCAGTACTTC.

The J gene is TRBJ1-4, the V gene TRBV7-9; D uncertain. Trimming took off 5 bases at V and 3 bases at J, with 13 bases between the two ends. Germline CDR1 and CDR2: SEHNR and FQNEAQ (reference sequence). CDR3 length: 15 amino acids. CDR3 sequence (DNA): TGTGCCAGCAGCGCGAACGGTTACCCTAATGAAAAACTGTTTTTT. The encoded protein is CASSANGYPNEKLFF. The complete variable domain, with remaining parts taken from reference TRBV7-9 and TRBJ1-4, reads DTGVSQNPRHKITKRGQNVTFRCDPISEHNRLYWYRQTLGQGPEFLTYFQNEAQLEKSRLLSDRFSAERPKGSFSTLEIQRTEQGDSAMYLCASSANGYPNEKLFFGSGTQLSVL.

This clone was seen only once. The chain is built from TRBV4-2 and TRBJ2-7, with D maybe TRBD1 (5 bases). The germline gives CDR1 LGHNA, CDR2 YNFKEQ. V gave up 1 base and J gave up 5 bases, with 15 bases separating them. CDR3 length: 15 amino acids. CDR3 sequence: CASSQGGQGGNEQYF. In DNA, the CDR3 is TGTGCCAGCAGCCAAGGGGGTCAGGGCGGCAACGAGCAGTACTTC.

The count of this clone is one. The chain links TRBV2 to TRBJ2-6; 8 bases fit TRBD1. The length of the CDR3 is 17 residues. The V segment lost 2 bases and the J segment 3 bases; nucleotides outside the gene matches: 6. The V gene's germline CDR1 is SNHLY and CDR2 FYNNEI. In DNA, the CDR3 is TGTGCCAGCAGTGAACAGCGGACAGGGCGTGGGGCCAACGTCCTGACTTTC. Protein sequence: CASSEQRTGRGANVLTF.

The chain combines TRBV27 with TRBJ2-5; 9 nucleotides line up with TRBD1. V lost 0 bases, J lost 3 bases, and 11 bases stayed unmatched. Germline-derived CDR1 and CDR2 are MNHEY and SMNVEV (reference sequence). This CDR3 is built from 18 residues. CDR3 residues: CASSLSRGWTGVKETQYF. CDR3 DNA: TGTGCCAGCAGTTTATCTAGGGGTTGGACAGGGGTTAAAGAGACCCAGTACTTC.

This clone was counted a few times. CDR3 sequence reads: CASSLGGEFETQYF. As DNA, the CDR3 is TGTGCCAGCAGTTTAGGGGGGGAGTTTGAGACCCAGTACTTC. J is TRBJ2-5 and V is TRBV28; 7 positions match TRBD2. With V trimmed by 2 bases and J by 5 bases, 5 bases remained unmatched. This CDR3 spans 14 amino acids. The V gene's germline CDR1 is MDHEN and CDR2 SYDVKM.

This chain uses TRBV5-5 with TRBJ2-2; 7 bases map to TRBD2. Germline V gene data show CDR1 as SGHKS and CDR2 as YYEKEE (reference sequence). After removal of 4 bases from V and 6 bases from J, the junction contained 6 bases not matched to a gene. This CDR3 has 14 residues. The CDR3 spells CASSPLGGAGELFF. The CDR3 DNA is TGTGCCAGCAGCCCACTTGGGGGGGCCGGGGAGCTGTTTTTT.

The CDR3 coding sequence is TGTGCCAGCAGTTTTCAGGATCCCTACGAGCAGTACTTC. Translated: CASSFQDPYEQYF. V gene TRBV12-3 or TRBV12-4 combines with J gene TRBJ2-7; D remains unclear. V gave up 3 bases and J gave up 2 bases, with 8 bases separating them. This CDR3 contains 13 residues.

The chain uses TRBV30 and TRBJ2-1, with TRBD2 identical over 8 bases. CDR1 and CDR2 (germline): GTSNPN, SVGIG (reference sequence). V shed 0 bases and J 3 bases; nucleotides not matched to a gene: 7. The CDR3 sequence is 16 residues long. In nucleotides, the CDR3 is TGTGCCTGGAGTGTATTTGGGCGGGAGGACTACAATGAGCAGTTCTTC. This gives the protein CAWSVFGREDYNEQFF.

This clone was counted a single time. This rearrangement joins TRBV4-1 to TRBJ2-7, with D possibly TRBD1 on 6 matching bases. In germline, CDR1 is MGHRA, CDR2 YSYEKL. This CDR3 region has 13 residues. Trimming stripped 4 bases from V and 3 bases from J, with 10 bases between. CDR3 protein: CASSRGQSYEQYF. CDR3 DNA: TGCGCCAGCAGCCGAGGACAGAGCTACGAGCAGTACTTC.

The chain recombines TRBV3-1 (or the pseudogene TRBV3-2) with TRBJ1-3; no reliable D call. Between the trimmed V and J ends, which lost 0 bases and 5 bases, there was a span of 5 bases. This CDR3 has 13 amino acids. The germline gives CDR1 LGHDT, CDR2 YNNKEL (reference sequence). CDR3 nucleotide sequence: TGTGCCAGCAGCCAAGACAGGCGAAACACCATATATTTT. Translation: CASSQDRRNTIYF.

The V and J genes are TRBV7-6 and TRBJ1-1; the D is unclear. Germline V gene lookup returns CDR1 SGHVS and CDR2 FNYEAQ. V gave up 4 bases and J gave up 3 bases, with 3 bases separating them. The CDR3 is 11 amino acids. As DNA, the CDR3 is TGTGCCAGCAGCTCAGACACTGAAGCTTTCTTT. Protein: CASSSDTEAFF. Combining the CDR3 with reference TRBV7-6 and TRBJ1-1 gives the whole variable domain GAGVSQSPRYKVTKRGQDVALRCDPISGHVSLYWYRQALGQGPEFLTYFNYEAQQDKSGLPNDRFSAERPEGSISTLTIQRTEQRDSAMYRCASSSDTEAFFGQGTRLTVV.

This clone was recorded once. V gene TRBV9 combines with J gene TRBJ2-3; 12 bases map to TRBD2. V was clipped by 2 bases and J by 5 bases; unmatched bases: 3. Germline V gene lookup returns CDR1 SGDLS and CDR2 YYNGEE. This CDR3 region has 15 residues. Written as DNA, the CDR3 is TGTGCCAGCAGCGTTCGACTAGCGGGAGTAGATACGCAGTATTTT. Amino acid sequence: CASSVRLAGVDTQYF.

The chain is built from TRBV3-1 (or the pseudogene TRBV3-2) and TRBJ2-7, with 10 bases identical to TRBD2. CDR3 length: 15 residues. V shed 3 bases, J shed 3 bases, and the junction held 5 bases outside the gene matches. Germline CDR1 reads LGHDT; CDR2 reads YNNKEL (reference sequence). The CDR3 is CASSQGWTSGYEQYF. In DNA form, the CDR3 reads TGTGCCAGCAGCCAGGGTTGGACTAGCGGCTACGAGCAGTACTTC.

In DNA form, the CDR3 reads TGTGCCAGCAGCCCCCGACTTGGAAACACCATATATTTT. Translation gives CASSPRLGNTIYF. This sequence joins TRBV7-8 and TRBJ1-3; D not resolved. Germline loops: CDR1 SGHVS, CDR2 FQNEAQ. V shed 5 bases and J shed 3 bases, with 8 bases lying between them. The CDR3 runs 13 residues.

The chain has TRBV4-1 and TRBJ2-3; D is perhaps TRBD2 (6 bases). The germline gives CDR1 MGHRA, CDR2 YSYEKL. Trimming took off 5 bases at V and 0 bases at J, with 15 bases between the two ends. This CDR3 has 16 amino acids. CDR3 in amino acids: CASSSPGTPSTDTQYF. The CDR3 DNA sequence: TGCGCCAGCAGCTCCCCCGGGACTCCTAGCACAGATACGCAGTATTTT.